The clone carrying this T cell receptor (beta chain) was seen a few times. The time point: cycle 4 day 1 (C4D1), after less than 7 weeks of nivolumab. Each and every patient relapsed after autologous stem cell transplantation, and patients got differing brentuximab vedotin exposure. Data came from immunoSEQ multiplex PCR; TCRdb stores just in-frame clones and leaves some out. The table includes 20,000 to 25,000 clones, roughly 70% detected once. V was trimmed by 8 bases and J by 7 bases, leaving 26 bases between them. Germline values: CDR1 LNHDA, CDR2 SQIVND (reference sequence). The CDR3 totals 16 residues. The entry originates in a study of PD-1 blockade in classical Hodgkin lymphoma.

The clonotype was recovered from a human donor with classical Hodgkin lymphoma. The chain uses TRBV19 and TRBJ1-2, with D possibly being TRBD1 (5 bases). The sequencing here drew on peripheral blood mononuclear cells (PBMCs), taken before the fourth cycle of nivolumab. As DNA, the CDR3 is TGTGCCAGTTCACTCTACAACCGGCCTCAGGGACGTGGCTACACCTTC. This translates into CASSLYNRPQGRGYTF. The full variable domain, with the rest looked up from reference TRBV19 and TRBJ1-2, is DGGITQSPKYLFRKEGQNVTLSCEQNLNHDAMYWYRQDPGQGLRLIYYSQIVNDFQKGDIAEGYSVSREKKESFPLTVTSAQKNPTAFYLCASSLYNRPQGRGYTFGSGTRLTVV.